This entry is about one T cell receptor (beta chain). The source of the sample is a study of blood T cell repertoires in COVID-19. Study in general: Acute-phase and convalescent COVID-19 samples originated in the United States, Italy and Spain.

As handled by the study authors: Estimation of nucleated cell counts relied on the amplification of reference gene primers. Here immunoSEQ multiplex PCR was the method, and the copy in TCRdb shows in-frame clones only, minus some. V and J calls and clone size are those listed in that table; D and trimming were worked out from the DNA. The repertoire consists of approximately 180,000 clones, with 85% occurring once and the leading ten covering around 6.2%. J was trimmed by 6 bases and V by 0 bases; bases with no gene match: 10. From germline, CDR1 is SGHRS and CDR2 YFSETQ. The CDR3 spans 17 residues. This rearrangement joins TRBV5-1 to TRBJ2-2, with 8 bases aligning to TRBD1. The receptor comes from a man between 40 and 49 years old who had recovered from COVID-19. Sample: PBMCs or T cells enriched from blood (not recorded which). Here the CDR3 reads CASSLGRTGWDAGELFF. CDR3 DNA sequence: TGCGCCAGCAGCTTGGGCCGGACAGGGTGGGACGCCGGGGAGCTGTTTTTT.